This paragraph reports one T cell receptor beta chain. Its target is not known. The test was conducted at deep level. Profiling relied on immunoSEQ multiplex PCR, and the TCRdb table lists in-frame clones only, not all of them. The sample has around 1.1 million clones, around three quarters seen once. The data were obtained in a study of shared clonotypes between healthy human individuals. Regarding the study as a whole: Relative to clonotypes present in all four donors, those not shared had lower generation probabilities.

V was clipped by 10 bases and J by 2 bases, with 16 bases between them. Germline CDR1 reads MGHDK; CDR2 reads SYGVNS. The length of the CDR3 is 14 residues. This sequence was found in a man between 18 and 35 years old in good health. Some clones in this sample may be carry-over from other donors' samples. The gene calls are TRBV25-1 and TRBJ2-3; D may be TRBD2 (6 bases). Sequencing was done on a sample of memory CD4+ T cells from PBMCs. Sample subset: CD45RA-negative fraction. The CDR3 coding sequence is TGTGCCACTAAGAAGGCTAGCGCCACAGATACGCAGTATTTT. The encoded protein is CATKKASATDTQYF. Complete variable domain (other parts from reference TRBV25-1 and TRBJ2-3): EADIYQTPRYLVIGTGKKITLECSQTMGHDKMYWYQQDPGMELHLIHYSYGVNSTEKGDLSSESTVSRIRTEHFPLTLESARPSHTSQYLCATKKASATDTQYFGPGTRLTVL.